The 18 T cell receptor beta chains below come from one sample, sequenced in a study of human T cells and chemical hapten exposure. From the RACE reads, TCRdb called clonotypes with MiXCR, one entry per CDR3 protein. The sample shows tens of thousands of distinct CDR3 sequences, 10% to 15% of them seen only once. The time point was: pre-sensitization, week 0. Treatment meaning: therapeutic diphenylcyclopropenone sensitization with weekly scalp DPC. Someone pulled total RNA out of unfractionated whole blood. The source material was whole blood, sampled in connection with sensitization to the hapten diphenylcyclopropenone (DPC). Receptors originate from a woman aged 40 to 55 with alopecia areata. Some clones in this sample may be carry-over from other donors' samples.

This clonotype has at least ten counts. V and J are TRBV3-1 and TRBJ1-1; weak D call: TRBD1 (6 bases). Germline CDR1 is LGHDT and CDR2 is YNNKEL (reference sequence). V lost 0 bases to trimming and J lost 7 bases, with 18 bases between them. This CDR3 has 16 amino acids. The CDR3 nucleotides read TGTGCCAGCAGCCAAGAATGGCAGGGTGAACAGGGTGAAGCTTTCTTT. This translates into CASSQEWQGEQGEAFF.

This clonotype was observed many times. DNA for the CDR3: TGTGCCAGCAGCCAAAGACGAGCGACTGGCGAGCAGTACTTC. Translated: CASSQRRATGEQYF. This chain links TRBV3-1 with TRBJ2-7; D uncertain. Per the germline V gene, CDR1 is LGHDT and CDR2 is YNNKEL (reference sequence). The CDR3 consists of 14 residues. The V and J ends lost 2 bases and 6 bases respectively, with 14 bases between them.

In its sample, this clonotype was seen a few times. V is TRBV10-2 and J is TRBJ2-7; D gene uncertain. Trimming cost V 2 bases and J 4 bases, with 12 bases left between them. This CDR3 contains 14 residues. The germline gives CDR1 WSHSY, CDR2 SAAADI. The DNA for the CDR3 is TGCGCCAGCAGTGAGGGGGAACTTTTATACGAGCAGTACTTC. It specifies CASSEGELLYEQYF.

The J gene is TRBJ2-7, the V gene TRBV29-1; D not certain. V was shortened by 4 bases and J by 4 bases, with 11 bases between the two germline ends. The CDR3 is 12 amino acids. CDR1 is SQVTM and CDR2 is ANQGSEA in the germline V gene. The CDR3 bases are TGCAGCGTTGCCGGCCCACATTACGAGCAGTACTTC. It translates to CSVAGPHYEQYF.

V usage is TRBV6-2 or TRBV6-3 and J usage is TRBJ2-1; no clear D. Trimming cost V 5 bases and J 5 bases, with 16 bases left between them. The CDR3 runs 15 residues. From germline, CDR1 is MNHEY and CDR2 SVGEGT. CDR3 in amino acids: CASSNLLAQDNEQFF. CDR3 sequence (DNA): TGTGCCAGCAGTAACCTTCTTGCCCAAGACAATGAGCAGTTCTTC.

This chain joins TRBV12-3 or TRBV12-4 and TRBJ2-7; 11 nucleotides line up with TRBD2. CDR3 length equals 14 residues. V lost 5 bases and J lost 0; bases outside the gene matches: 0. This CDR3 is CASSTSGSSYEQYF. CDR3 in DNA: TGTGCCAGCAGTACTAGCGGGAGCTCCTACGAGCAGTACTTC.

This clonotype was detected many times. The chain links TRBV5-1 to TRBJ1-6, with D possibly TRBD1 on 5 matching bases. The CDR3 is made up of 17 amino acids. Trimming shortened V by 1 base and J by 1 base, and 12 bases separated the two germline ends. Germline V gene data show CDR1 as SGHRS and CDR2 as YFSETQ. CDR3 sequence: CASSLTTRGSYNSPLHF. The CDR3 nucleotides read TGCGCCAGCAGCTTGACGACGAGGGGATCCTATAATTCACCCCTCCACTTT.

At least ten counts were recorded for this clonotype. The chain employs TRBV15 and TRBJ2-7; D possibly corresponds to TRBD1 (6 bases). Germline CDR1 is LNHNV and CDR2 is YYDKDF (reference sequence). There are 15 residues in the CDR3. Trimming shortened V by 1 base and J by 2 bases, and 12 bases separated the two germline ends. CDR3 loop: CATSRGDMSAYEQYF. In nucleotides, the CDR3 is TGTGCCACCAGCAGAGGGGACATGTCTGCCTACGAGCAGTACTTC.

There are many counts of this clonotype. V is TRBV29-1 and J is TRBJ1-1; no clear D gene. The germline gives CDR1 SQVTM, CDR2 ANQGSEA. Between the trimmed V and J ends, which lost 6 bases and 3 bases, there was a span of 14 bases. The CDR3 totals 13 residues. CDR3 in amino acids: CSVQVGMDTEAFF. CDR3 coding DNA: TGCAGCGTCCAAGTTGGAATGGACACTGAAGCTTTCTTT.

This clonotype was seen many times. The J gene is TRBJ1-2, the V gene TRBV29-1, with D maybe TRBD1 (6 bases). V was trimmed by 7 bases and J by 8 bases, leaving 14 bases between them. CDR1 and CDR2 from the germline V gene are SQVTM and ANQGSEA. The length of the CDR3 is 11 residues. CDR3 DNA: TGCAGCGCCGGAGGGGGGGACGGCTACACCTTC. Amino acid sequence: CSAGGGDGYTF. The whole variable domain, remainder taken from reference TRBV29-1 and TRBJ1-2, is SAVISQKPSRDICQRGTSLTIQCQVDSQVTMMFWYRQQPGQSLTLIATANQGSEATYESGFVIDKFPISRPNLTFSTLTVSNMSPEDSSIYLCSAGGGDGYTFGSGTRLTVV.

This clonotype was recorded at least ten times. V and J are TRBV6-5 and TRBJ1-6; maybe TRBD1 (5 bases). In germline, CDR1 is MNHEY, CDR2 SVGAGI. V was trimmed by 2 bases and J by 9 bases, leaving 8 bases between them. The CDR3 totals 13 residues. This CDR3 reads CASSYGASSPLHF. Here the CDR3 DNA reads TGTGCCAGCAGTTACGGGGCCTCTTCACCCCTCCACTTT.

This clonotype was seen at least ten times. The gene calls are TRBV6-6 and TRBJ2-7; the D call may be TRBD1 or TRBD2 (5 bases each). The germline V gene encodes CDR1 MNHNY and CDR2 SVGAGI (reference sequence). The CDR3 length is 14 residues. The V end was cut by 3 bases, the J end by 3 bases, with 12 bases between. The CDR3 here is CASSYTRGHYEQYF. CDR3 nucleotide sequence: TGTGCCAGCAGTTATACTAGGGGTCACTACGAGCAGTACTTC.

This clonotype was seen only a few times. The rearrangement uses TRBV29-1 and TRBJ2-1; 9 bases line up with TRBD1. The CDR3 spans 14 residues. The trim removed 5 bases at V and 3 bases at J, leaving 5 bases unmatched. From germline, CDR1 is SQVTM and CDR2 ANQGSEA. This chain's CDR3 is CSVYGGQGYNEQFF. The CDR3 DNA reads TGCAGCGTTTACGGGGGACAGGGCTACAATGAGCAGTTCTTC.

There are a few counts of this clonotype. V gene TRBV12-3 or TRBV12-4 combines with J gene TRBJ1-1; weak D call: TRBD1 (5 bases). Trimming removed 3 bases at V and 7 bases at J, with 9 bases between. The CDR3 consists of 12 residues. The CDR3 DNA follows: TGTGCCAGCAGTTTTCTGGGGGGTGAAGCTTTCTTT. It yields the protein CASSFLGGEAFF.

The chain is built from TRBV30 and TRBJ1-2; D gene unclear. V shed 0 bases and J shed 7 bases, with 18 bases lying between them. CDR3 length: 15 amino acids. Germline V CDR1 and CDR2: GTSNPN, SVGIG (reference sequence). In nucleotides, the CDR3 is TGTGCCTGGAGTGTACTTGATATGACGCCCGCTGGCTACACCTTC. Its translation is CAWSVLDMTPAGYTF. Looking up the rest from reference TRBV30 and TRBJ1-2 gives the full variable domain: SQTIHQWPATLVQPVGSPLSLECTVEGTSNPNLYWYRQAAGRGLQLLFYSVGIGQISSEVPQNLSASRPQDRQFILSSKKLLLSDSGFYLCAWSVLDMTPAGYTFGSGTRLTVV.

The gene calls are TRBV30 and TRBJ2-3; D gene uncertain. Germline V CDR1 and CDR2: GTSNPN, SVGIG (reference sequence). CDR3 length equals 12 residues. Deletions cut 3 bases from V and 5 bases from J, with 9 bases between. In DNA form, the CDR3 reads TGTGCCTGGAGCCCCGTTCGAGATACGCAGTATTTT. The encoded protein is CAWSPVRDTQYF.

A word on this clonotype: A read error is likely, as this CDR3 ends without the conserved phenylalanine or tryptophan. The limits of the CDR3 on the DNA are not certain, so only TCRdb's listed CDR3 is given. The V gene is TRBV10-3, the J gene TRBJ1-4. The CDR3 is 9 amino acids in total, end residues counted. The germline gives CDR1 ENHRY, CDR2 SYGVKD. The CDR3 sequence: CAISEKGLS.

Many counts were recorded for this clonotype. The chain is built from TRBV5-1 and TRBJ2-1; maybe TRBD2 (6 bases). In germline, CDR1 is SGHRS, CDR2 YFSETQ. V lost 2 bases and J 7 bases, leaving 16 bases between the germline ends. This CDR3 has 15 amino acids. The CDR3 loop reads CASSFRDSVWNEQFF. CDR3 in DNA: TGCGCCAGCAGCTTTCGGGACTCGGTTTGGAATGAGCAGTTCTTC.